Listed below are T cell receptor beta chains from one sample, sequenced in a study of blood T cell repertoires in COVID-19. Clones were sequenced by immunoSEQ multiplex PCR, and TCRdb holds only the in-frame ones, with some missing. Of 400,000 to 500,000 clones in the sample, 88% are singletons; the top ten hold 1.4%. Sequencing was done on a sample of PBMCs or T cells enriched from blood (not recorded which). These receptors originate from a young woman who had been exposed to COVID-19. Each CDR3 is given with its conserved first and last residue. Each record gives: CDR3 DNA, CDR3 protein, V gene, J gene, D gene, clone size. The D gene is left open where the match is weak. Rows may omit the clone size; those that give it use once, few, many or a size class.

cdr3_nt: TGCGCCAGCAGCCATCCGGGGGTATACGAGCAGTACTTC
cdr3_aa: CASSHPGVYEQYF
v_call: TRBV4-1
j_call: TRBJ2-7
d_call: .
clone_size: few

cdr3_nt: TGTGCCAGCAGCCCAGCGGGGACAGGGTTAACCGGGGAGCTGTTTTTT
cdr3_aa: CASSPAGTGLTGELFF
v_call: TRBV2
j_call: TRBJ2-2
d_call: TRBD1
clone_size: .

cdr3_nt: TGTGCCAGCAGTTACGGGGGGTCTGGAAACACCATATATTTT
cdr3_aa: CASSYGGSGNTIYF
v_call: TRBV6-5
j_call: TRBJ1-3
d_call: .
clone_size: .

cdr3_nt: TGTGCCACCAGTGACCTGACAGGGGGCAGTGGCTACACCTTC
cdr3_aa: CATSDLTGGSGYTF
v_call: TRBV24-1
j_call: TRBJ1-2
d_call: TRBD1
clone_size: .

cdr3_nt: TGTGCCAGCAGCCAAGATAAGGGACTAGCGAGACACACCGGGGAGCTGTTTTTT
cdr3_aa: CASSQDKGLARHTGELFF
v_call: TRBV3-1/TRBV3-2
j_call: TRBJ2-2
d_call: TRBD2
clone_size: .

cdr3_nt: TGTGCCAGTAGTGAACAGGGGGCTGCCTATGGCTACACCTTC
cdr3_aa: CASSEQGAAYGYTF
v_call: TRBV19
j_call: TRBJ1-2
d_call: TRBD1
clone_size: .

cdr3_nt: TGTGCCAGCAGCCAGACTAGACTTAACACCGGGGAGCTGTTTTTT
cdr3_aa: CASSQTRLNTGELFF
v_call: TRBV14
j_call: TRBJ2-2
d_call: .
clone_size: .

cdr3_nt: TGTGCCAGCAGAGCGGGGGGGCCAGATACGCAGTATTTT
cdr3_aa: CASRAGGPDTQYF
v_call: TRBV2
j_call: TRBJ2-3
d_call: TRBD2
clone_size: few

cdr3_nt: TGTGCCAGCAGCCAAAGGCGGGGGGGGAACACCGGGGAGCTGTTTTTT
cdr3_aa: CASSQRRGGNTGELFF
v_call: TRBV5-6
j_call: TRBJ2-2
d_call: TRBD2
clone_size: .

cdr3_nt: TGTGCCAGCAGGGGACAGGGTTCGGGATCACCCCTCCACTTT
cdr3_aa: CASRGQGSGSPLHF
v_call: TRBV7-2
j_call: TRBJ1-6
d_call: TRBD1
clone_size: .